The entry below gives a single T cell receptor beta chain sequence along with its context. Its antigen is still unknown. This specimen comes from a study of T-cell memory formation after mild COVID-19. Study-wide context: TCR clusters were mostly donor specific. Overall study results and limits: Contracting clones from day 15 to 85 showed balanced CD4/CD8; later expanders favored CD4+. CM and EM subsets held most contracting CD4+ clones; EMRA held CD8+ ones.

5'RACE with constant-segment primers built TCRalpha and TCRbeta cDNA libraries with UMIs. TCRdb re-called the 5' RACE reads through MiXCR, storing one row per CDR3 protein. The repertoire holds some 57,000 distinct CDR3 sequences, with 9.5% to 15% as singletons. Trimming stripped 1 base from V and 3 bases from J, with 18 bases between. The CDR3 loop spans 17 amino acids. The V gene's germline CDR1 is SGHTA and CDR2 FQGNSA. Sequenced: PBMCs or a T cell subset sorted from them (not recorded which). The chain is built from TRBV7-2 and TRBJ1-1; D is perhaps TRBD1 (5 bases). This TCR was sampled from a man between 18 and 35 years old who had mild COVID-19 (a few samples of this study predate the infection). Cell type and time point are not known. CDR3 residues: CASSLDLGGLFYTEAFF. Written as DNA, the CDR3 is TGTGCCAGCAGCTTAGATCTGGGGGGTCTTTTTTACACTGAAGCTTTCTTT.